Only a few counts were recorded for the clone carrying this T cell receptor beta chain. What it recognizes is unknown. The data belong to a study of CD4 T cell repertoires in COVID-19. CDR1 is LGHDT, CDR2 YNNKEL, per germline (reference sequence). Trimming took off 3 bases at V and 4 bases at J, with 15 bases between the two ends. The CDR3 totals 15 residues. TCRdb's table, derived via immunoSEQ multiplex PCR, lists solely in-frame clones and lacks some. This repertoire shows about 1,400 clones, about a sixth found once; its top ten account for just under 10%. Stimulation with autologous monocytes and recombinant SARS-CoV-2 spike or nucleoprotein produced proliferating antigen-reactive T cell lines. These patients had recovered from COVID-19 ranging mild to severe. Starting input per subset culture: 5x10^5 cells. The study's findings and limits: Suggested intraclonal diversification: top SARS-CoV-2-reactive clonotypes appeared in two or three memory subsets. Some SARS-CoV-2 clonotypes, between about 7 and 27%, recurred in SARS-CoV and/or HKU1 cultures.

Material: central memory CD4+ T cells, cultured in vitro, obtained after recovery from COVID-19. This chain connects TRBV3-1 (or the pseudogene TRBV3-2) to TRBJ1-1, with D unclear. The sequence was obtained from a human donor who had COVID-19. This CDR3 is CASSHERIVGTEAFF. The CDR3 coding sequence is TGTGCCAGCAGCCACGAACGGATTGTAGGCACTGAAGCTTTCTTT.